This is a list of T cell receptor beta chains from one sample in a study of blood T cells in healthy people across ages. TCRdb re-derived calls from the 5' RACE reads in MiXCR, one entry per CDR3 protein. The sample contains roughly 1,500,000 distinct CDR3 sequences, approximately 42% of which appear only once. Sequencing input: blood. The source of these receptors is a woman aged 18-35 years in good health. CDR3s include the opening cysteine and the closing phenylalanine or tryptophan. D genes are given only for firm matches. Size values are once, few and many counts, or a class for expanded clones, and some rows have none.

>.|TRBV27|TRBJ2-4|.
TGTGCCAGCAGTATCACAGGGCGGGACATTCAGTACTTC
CASSITGRDIQYF
>few|TRBV27|TRBJ1-1|TRBD1
TGTGCCAGCAACCCGACAGGGGTGAACACTGAAGCTTTCTTT
CASNPTGVNTEAFF
>many|TRBV20-1|TRBJ2-5|TRBD2
TGCAGTGCTAGAGGGTCAGGTGGCGGGAGAATGATGGAGACCCAGTACTTC
CSARGSGGGRMMETQYF
>.|TRBV20-1|TRBJ2-1|TRBD2
TGCAGTGTCCCAAGGGGGACTAGCGTAGAAGATGAGCAGTTCTTC
CSVPRGTSVEDEQFF
>.|TRBV2|TRBJ2-1|.
TGTGCCAGCAGGGCTAGCCTCAGCTCCTACAATGAGCAGTTCTTC
CASRASLSSYNEQFF
>.|TRBV19|TRBJ2-1|.
TGTGCCAGTAGTATGGGGTTGGGACATGGCAATGAGCAGTTCTTC
CASSMGLGHGNEQFF
>.|TRBV4-2|TRBJ2-7|TRBD2
TGTGCCAGCAGCCAGACTAGCGGGAGTAAATCCTACGAGCAGTACTTC
CASSQTSGSKSYEQYF
>.|TRBV28|TRBJ2-7|.
TGTGCCAGCAGTATACAACGCGACAGGTCCGAGCAGTACTTC
CASSIQRDRSEQYF
>many|TRBV2|TRBJ2-1|.
TGTGCCAGCATCGGTAATGAGCAGTTCTTC
CASIGNEQFF
>.|TRBV12-3/TRBV12-4|TRBJ2-3|.
TGTGTCAGCAGTGATCGACATACGCAGTATTTT
CVSSDRHTQYF
>many|TRBV27|TRBJ2-7|.
TGTGCCAGCAGTTTAGCGGACAGCTACGAGCAGTACTTC
CASSLADSYEQYF
>.|TRBV20-1|TRBJ2-5|TRBD2
TGCAGTGCTAGGGAAGCGGGAGGGGAGCAGAACTTC
CSAREAGGEQNF
>few|TRBV10-3|TRBJ1-1|.
TGTGCCATCAGTGAGTGGACAGAGAACACTGAAGCTTTCTTT
CAISEWTENTEAFF
>few|TRBV21-1|TRBJ2-3|.
TGTGCCAGCAGCATGGACAGGGGCCGCGCAGATACGCAGTATTTT
CASSMDRGRADTQYF
>.|TRBV18|TRBJ2-6|.
TGTGCCATCTCACCACCGGCTTTGGGTCCGGCCAACGTCCTGACTTTC
CAISPPALGPANVLTF
>.|TRBV3-1|TRBJ2-7|TRBD2
TGTGCCAGCAGCCAAGCTAGCGGGAGGGTCTACGAGCAGTACTTC
CASSQASGRVYEQYF
>.|TRBV21-1|TRBJ2-3|.
TGTGCCAGCAGCAACACCGGGACTAGCGATCACCCTAGCACAGATACGCAGTATTTT
CASSNTGTSDHPSTDTQYF
>few|TRBV20-1|TRBJ2-5|.
TGCAGTGCTAGAGGAGGGAGAGGGGTACAAGAGACCCAGTACTTC
CSARGGRGVQETQYF
>few|TRBV25-1|TRBJ2-3|.
TGTGCCAGCAACACCGGCGGTTACACAGATACGCAGTATTTT
CASNTGGYTDTQYF